This T cell receptor (beta chain) is from a study of tumor and adjacent non-tumor tissue in lung cancer. For the study at large: The cohort had around twelve adenocarcinoma, 2 squamous cell and 1 small cell patients. On average, productive TCRbeta reads reached roughly 4 million per sample. The patients, around 9 men and 5 women, were 31 to 76 with stage I to III disease. Overall study results and limits: Patients with more diverse tumor TCRs had worse survival.

This sample's RNA came from whole unsorted tissue. TCRbeta libraries were built with three rounds of nested PCR, modified from ARM-PCR. TCRdb reprocessed the multiplex PCR reads with MiXCR, giving one entry per CDR3 protein. Among 75,000 to 100,000 distinct CDR3 sequences listed, about 67% were seen once. Of note for this clonotype: The antigen remains undetermined. No DNA is shown, since the ends of the CDR3 on it are uncertain; the CDR3 is the one TCRdb lists.

The TCR was taken from a man aged 55 to 70 with non-small cell lung cancer. The source material was lung tumor tissue.

The CDR3 sequence is CACSLWADGSELYF. This sequence joins TRBV12-3 or TRBV12-4 and TRBJ2-7; TRBD1 is taken as the D call from the table, unchecked against the DNA. From its first to its last residue, the CDR3 has 14 amino acids.